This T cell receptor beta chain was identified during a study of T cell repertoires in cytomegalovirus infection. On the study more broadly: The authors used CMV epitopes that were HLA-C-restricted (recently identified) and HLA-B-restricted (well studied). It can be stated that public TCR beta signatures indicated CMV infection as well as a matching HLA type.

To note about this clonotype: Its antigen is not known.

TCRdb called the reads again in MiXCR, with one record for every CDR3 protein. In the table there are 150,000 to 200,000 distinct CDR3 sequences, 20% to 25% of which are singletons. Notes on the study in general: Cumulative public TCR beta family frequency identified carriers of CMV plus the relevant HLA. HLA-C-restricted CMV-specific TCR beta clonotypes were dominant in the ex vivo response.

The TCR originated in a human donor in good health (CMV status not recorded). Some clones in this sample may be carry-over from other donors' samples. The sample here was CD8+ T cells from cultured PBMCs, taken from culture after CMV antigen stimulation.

The CDR3: CASSDRPGGGKQPQHF. The CDR3 DNA sequence: TGTGCCAGCAGCGACCGCCCGGGGGGAGGGAAACAGCCCCAGCATTTT. The rearrangement uses TRBV7-8 and TRBJ1-5, with D perhaps matching TRBD1 (5 bases). This CDR3 has 16 residues. Germline loops: CDR1 SGHVS, CDR2 FQNEAQ. Trimming removed 5 bases from V and 7 bases from J, with 21 bases in between. Drawing the rest from reference TRBV7-8 and TRBJ1-5, the complete variable domain is GAGVSQSPRYKVAKRGQDVALRCDPISGHVSLFWYQQALGQGPEFLTYFQNEAQLDKSGLPSDRFFAERPEGSVSTLKIQRTQQEDSAVYLCASSDRPGGGKQPQHFGDGTRLSIL.